Listed below are T cell receptor beta chains from one sample, sequenced in a study of cytomegalovirus exposure and HLA in healthy donors. Generated by immunoSEQ multiplex PCR, the TCRdb table keeps only in-frame clones and is missing some. The sample includes 100,000 to 150,000 clones, around 78% of them seen just once. Sequencing input: PBMCs. Receptor source: a woman in her forties or fifties in good health and CMV-seronegative. CDR3s include the opening cysteine and the closing phenylalanine or tryptophan.

TRBV15,TRBJ2-6,CATSRDGGGRANVLTF
TRBV7-2,TRBJ1-2,CASSLLISGGRHYGYTF
TRBV27,TRBJ2-3,CASRLAGTDTQYF
TRBV5-1,TRBJ1-1,CASSLTGGGGSTEAFF
TRBV29-1,TRBJ1-1,CSATSGRWTEAFF
TRBV5-1,TRBJ1-5,CASSFSAGGNQPQHF
TRBV7-2,TRBJ2-3,CASTLGGSRTDTQYF
TRBV30,TRBJ2-7,CAWMSRVRNSYEQYF
TRBV19,TRBJ1-1,CATRWTGTDTEAFF
TRBV20-1,TRBJ2-7,CSARPASGF
TRBV25-1,TRBJ1-4,CASSIISTDEKLFF
TRBV28,TRBJ2-2,CASTPGATGELFF
TRBV19,TRBJ1-2,CASSRGVRGTGGYTF
TRBV5-1,TRBJ1-1,CASSPTRVSVTEAFF
TRBV6-6,TRBJ2-3,CASQKGALRSDTPYF
TRBV28,TRBJ2-7,CASSPAGQGGREQYF
TRBV2,TRBJ2-7,CASTMGLVSYEQYF
TRBV6-1,TRBJ2-5,CASRNQGAWETQYF
TRBV2,TRBJ2-1,CASSYTLGNEQFF
TRBV6-5,TRBJ2-1,CASSYDSSSYNEQFF
TRBV4-1,TRBJ2-7,CASSQAPTSGGYEQYF
TRBV5-1,TRBJ1-1,CASSLAGGTGVNTEAFF
TRBV19,TRBJ1-5,CASSMEGAWQPQHF
TRBV9,TRBJ1-1,CASSTRTQNEAFF
TRBV5-4,TRBJ2-2,CASSLGQASTGELFF
TRBV15,TRBJ2-6,CATSLDRVPSGANVLTF
TRBV6-5,TRBJ1-1,CASSYYREKNTEAFF
TRBV27,TRBJ2-7,CASSLGGQGLYEQYF
TRBV9,TRBJ1-1,CASSVGLFDTEAFF
TRBV27,TRBJ2-3,CASSPLAGGGDTQYF
TRBV5-4,TRBJ1-1,CASSLPPRETEAFF
TRBV18,TRBJ1-5,CASSPQGQVNQPQHF
TRBV4-3,TRBJ2-5,CASSQALWTGGQQTQYF
TRBV4-1,TRBJ2-5,CASSQVLLAGVGVETQYF
TRBV15,TRBJ2-1,CATSTQTGDGHNEQFF
TRBV27,TRBJ2-1,CASSSPGPPSSYNEQFF
TRBV27,TRBJ1-4,CASSFGRAANEKLFF
TRBV30,TRBJ2-1,CAWARRLQDEQFF
TRBV27,TRBJ2-7,CASRPGGAYEQYF
TRBV28,TRBJ2-4,CASSLIPVGLAVAIQYF
TRBV5-1,TRBJ1-1,CASSLLKGAPEAFF
TRBV27,TRBJ2-5,CASSSRTGAVETQYF
TRBV6-1,TRBJ2-5,CASSEIAGGPWETQYF
TRBV5-1,TRBJ2-1,CASSLNRVSYNEQFF
TRBV19,TRBJ1-4,CASKREGTNEKLFF
TRBV18,TRBJ1-5,CASSPKFEQPQHF
TRBV19,TRBJ2-2,CASRSGTNTGELFF
TRBV9,TRBJ1-5,CASSVAGMSNQPQHF
TRBV25-1,TRBJ2-2,CASSETRTPNTGELFF
TRBV25-1,TRBJ2-2,CASSRGGRNTGELFF
TRBV19,TRBJ2-7,CASSAPGRGEQYF